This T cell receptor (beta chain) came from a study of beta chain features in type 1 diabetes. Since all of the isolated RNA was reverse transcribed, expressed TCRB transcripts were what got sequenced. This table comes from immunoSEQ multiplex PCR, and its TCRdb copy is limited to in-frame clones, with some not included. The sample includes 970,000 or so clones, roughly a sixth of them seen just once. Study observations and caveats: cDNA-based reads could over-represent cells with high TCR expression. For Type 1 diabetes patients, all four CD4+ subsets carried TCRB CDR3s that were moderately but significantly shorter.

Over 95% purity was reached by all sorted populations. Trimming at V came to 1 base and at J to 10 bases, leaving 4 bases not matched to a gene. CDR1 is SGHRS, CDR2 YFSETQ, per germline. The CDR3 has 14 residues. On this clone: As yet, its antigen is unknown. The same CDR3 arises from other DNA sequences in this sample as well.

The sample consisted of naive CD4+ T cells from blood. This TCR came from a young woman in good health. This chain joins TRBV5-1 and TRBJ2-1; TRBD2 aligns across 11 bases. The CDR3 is CASSLTSGSGEQFF. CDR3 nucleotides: TGCGCCAGCAGCTTGACTAGCGGGAGTGGAGAGCAGTTCTTC.